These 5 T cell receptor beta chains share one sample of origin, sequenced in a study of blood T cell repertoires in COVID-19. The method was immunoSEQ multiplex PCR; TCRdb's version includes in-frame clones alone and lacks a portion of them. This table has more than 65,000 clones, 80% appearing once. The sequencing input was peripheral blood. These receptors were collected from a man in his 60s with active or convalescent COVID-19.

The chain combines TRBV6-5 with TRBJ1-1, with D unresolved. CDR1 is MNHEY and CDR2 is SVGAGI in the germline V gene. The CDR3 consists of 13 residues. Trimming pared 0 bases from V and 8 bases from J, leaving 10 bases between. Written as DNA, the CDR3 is TGTGCCAGCAGTTACTCCCCCGGGGTGGAAGCTTTCTTT. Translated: CASSYSPGVEAFF.

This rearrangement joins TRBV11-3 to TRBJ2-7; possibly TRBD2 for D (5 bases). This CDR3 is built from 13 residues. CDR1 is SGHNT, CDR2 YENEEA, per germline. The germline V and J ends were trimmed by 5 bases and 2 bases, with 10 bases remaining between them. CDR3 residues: CASSPSGTYEQYF. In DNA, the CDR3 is TGTGCCAGCAGCCCATCGGGAACCTACGAGCAGTACTTC. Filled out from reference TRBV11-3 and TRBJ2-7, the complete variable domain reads EAGVVQSPRYKIIEKKQPVAFWCNPISGHNTLYWYLQNLGQGPELLIRYENEEAVDDSQLPKDRFSAERLKGVDSTLKIQPAELGDSAVYLCASSPSGTYEQYFGPGTRLTVT.

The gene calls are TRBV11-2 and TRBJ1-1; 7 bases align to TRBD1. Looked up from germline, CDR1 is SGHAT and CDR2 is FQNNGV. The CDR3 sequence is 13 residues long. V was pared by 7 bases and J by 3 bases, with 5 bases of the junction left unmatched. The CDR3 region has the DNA TGTGCCAGCACCTTGACAGGGCACACTGAAGCTTTCTTT. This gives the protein CASTLTGHTEAFF.

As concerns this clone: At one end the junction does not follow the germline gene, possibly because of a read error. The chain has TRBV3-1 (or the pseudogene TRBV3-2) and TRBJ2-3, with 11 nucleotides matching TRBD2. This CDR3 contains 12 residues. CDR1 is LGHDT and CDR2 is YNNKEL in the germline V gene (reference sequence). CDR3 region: CASSLAGGSYDF. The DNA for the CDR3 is TGTGCCAGCAGCCTAGCGGGGGGGAGTTATGATTTT.

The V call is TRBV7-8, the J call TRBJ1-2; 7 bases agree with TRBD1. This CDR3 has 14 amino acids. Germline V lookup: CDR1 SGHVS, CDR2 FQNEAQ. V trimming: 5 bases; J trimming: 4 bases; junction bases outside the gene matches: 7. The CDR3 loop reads CASSQGQTSYGYTF. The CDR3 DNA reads TGTGCCAGCAGCCAGGGACAGACCTCCTATGGCTACACCTTC.